The 6 T cell receptor beta chains in this list originate from one sample, sequenced in a study of early T cells in non-severe SARS-CoV-2 infection. TCRdb re-derived calls from the 5' RACE reads in MiXCR, one entry per CDR3 protein. The sample lists about 66,000 distinct CDR3 sequences; 9.1% were seen once. Specimen: whole blood. The receptor source for this set is an adult who was a healthcare worker with PCR-confirmed SARS-CoV-2 infection or an uninfected control (not recorded which).

This clonotype appeared many times. The chain is built from TRBV7-9 and TRBJ2-6; D is unclear. Germline V lookup: CDR1 SEHNR, CDR2 FQNEAQ (reference sequence). This CDR3 has 17 amino acids. Deletions cut 0 bases from V and 0 bases from J, with 9 bases between. The CDR3 DNA is TGTGCCAGCAGCTTAGCGGGCGGTGACTCTGGGGCCAACGTCCTGACTTTC. It codes for CASSLAGGDSGANVLTF.

This chain joins TRBV15 and TRBJ2-3; D gene unclear. Trimming cost V 10 bases and J 5 bases, with 4 bases left between them. Germline assignment: CDR1 LNHNV and CDR2 YYDKDF (reference sequence). This CDR3 contains 9 residues. The CDR3 protein is CAKLDTQYF. The CDR3 bases are TGTGCCAAACTAGATACGCAGTATTTT.

This chain joins TRBV6-6 and TRBJ2-2; TRBD2 matches at 9 bases. The V and J ends lost 5 bases and 4 bases, in that order; junction bases with no gene match: 11. The CDR3 extends over 17 amino acids. From germline, CDR1 is MNHNY and CDR2 SVGAGI (reference sequence). CDR3 sequence reads: CASSALSGGRGTGELFF. CDR3 DNA sequence: TGTGCCAGCAGTGCCCTTTCGGGCGGGAGGGGCACCGGGGAGCTGTTTTTT.

This clonotype was found a few times. The rearrangement joins TRBV29-1 to TRBJ1-3; weak D call: TRBD1 (6 bases). The CDR3 spans 13 residues. Germline V CDR1 and CDR2: SQVTM, ANQGSEA. Trimming removed 6 bases at V and 0 bases at J, with 9 bases between. The CDR3 loop reads CSVLDSSGNTIYF. Written as DNA, the CDR3 is TGCAGCGTCCTGGACAGCTCTGGAAACACCATATATTTT.

In its sample, this clonotype was seen many times. The chain is built from TRBV28 and TRBJ1-4; 7 bases are shared with TRBD1. This CDR3 spans 15 amino acids. Germline V gene lookup returns CDR1 MDHEN and CDR2 SYDVKM. Trimming removed 7 bases from V and 4 bases from J; junction bases left unmatched: 9. CDR3 sequence reads: CASTNYGTVNEKLFF. DNA of the CDR3: TGTGCCAGCACTAATTACGGGACAGTTAATGAAAAACTGTTTTTT.

There are a few counts of this clonotype. The J gene is TRBJ1-5, the V gene TRBV5-1; D remains ambiguous. V lost 4 bases, J lost 3 bases, and 14 bases lay in between. Germline CDR1 and CDR2: SGHRS and YFSETQ. The CDR3 extends over 15 amino acids. The DNA for the CDR3 is TGCGCCAGCAGCCCTATAAGCGGGTCCAATCAGCCCCAGCATTTT. Its protein product is CASSPISGSNQPQHF.